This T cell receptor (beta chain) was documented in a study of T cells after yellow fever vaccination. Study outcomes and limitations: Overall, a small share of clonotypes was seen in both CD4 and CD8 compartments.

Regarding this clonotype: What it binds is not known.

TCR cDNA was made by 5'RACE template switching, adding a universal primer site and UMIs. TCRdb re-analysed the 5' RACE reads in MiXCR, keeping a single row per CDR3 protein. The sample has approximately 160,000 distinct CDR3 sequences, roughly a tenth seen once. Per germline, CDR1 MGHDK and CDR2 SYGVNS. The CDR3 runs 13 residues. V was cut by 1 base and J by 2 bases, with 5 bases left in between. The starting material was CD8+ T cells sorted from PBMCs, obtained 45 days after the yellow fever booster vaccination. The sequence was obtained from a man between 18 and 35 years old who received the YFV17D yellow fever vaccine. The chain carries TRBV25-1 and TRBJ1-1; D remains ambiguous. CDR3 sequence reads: CASSEFPNTEAFF. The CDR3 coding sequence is TGTGCCAGCAGTGAATTCCCTAACACTGAAGCTTTCTTT.